The 4 T cell receptor beta chains in this list originate from one sample, sequenced in a study of T cells in women clearing cervical HPV infection. Generated by immunoSEQ multiplex PCR, the TCRdb table keeps only in-frame clones and is missing some. In total, the table holds 25,000 to 35,000 clones. Sequenced sample: blood buffy coat. These TCRs come from a woman between 18 and 70 years old with a cervical HPV16 infection that either progressed to CIN3+ or cleared (not recorded which).

To note about this clone: Read data end 3 residues before the CDR3 end; the end is taken from the germline J gene. The chain recombines TRBV5-1 with TRBJ2-2; D possibly corresponds to TRBD2 (5 bases). Germline CDR1 is SGHRS and CDR2 is YFSETQ. Trimming left V 2 bases short and J 0 bases short, with 8 bases between. This CDR3 has 15 amino acids. The CDR3 loop is CASSLRTPNTGELFF. The sequenced CDR3 bases are TGCGCCAGCAGCTTACGGACTCCGAACACCGGGGAG. The full variable domain, rest sourced from reference TRBV5-1 and TRBJ2-2, is KAGVTQTPRYLIKTRGQQVTLSCSPISGHRSVSWYQQTPGQGLQFLFEYFSETQRNKGNFPGRFSGRQFSNSRSEMNVSTLELGDSALYLCASSLRTPNTGELFFGEGSRLTVL.

As to this clone: The read stops 3 residues short of the end of the CDR3; the missing end is completed from the germline J gene. V is TRBV19 and J is TRBJ1-2; the D is unclear. This CDR3 spans 15 amino acids. Germline values: CDR1 LNHDA, CDR2 SQIVND (reference sequence). The CDR3 is CASNNPSGSYNDYTF. The part of the CDR3 DNA that was read is TGTGCCAGTAATAACCCTAGCGGGAGCTACAATGAC.

As concerns this clone: The DNA ends 3 residues before the CDR3 does, and the rest of the CDR3 is filled in from the germline J gene. V and J are TRBV18 and TRBJ2-2; 7 bases fit TRBD1. The CDR3 has 13 residues. Per the germline V gene, CDR1 is KGHSH and CDR2 is LQKENI. The CDR3 spells CASSTTGNEKLFF. The sequenced CDR3 bases are TGTGCCAGCTCAACGACAGGGAATGAAAAG.

Comments on this clone: The read halts 3 residues ahead of the CDR3 end, with the missing end drawn from the germline J gene. The chain combines TRBV30 with TRBJ2-3, with 12 nucleotides matching TRBD2. Per the germline V gene, CDR1 is GTSNPN and CDR2 is SVGIG (reference sequence). CDR3 size: 17 residues. Partial CDR3 DNA: TGTGCCTGGAGTGCCGCTAGCGGGAGGGCCTACGTAGAGACG. It translates to CAWSAASGRAYVET. The complete CDR3 protein is CAWSAASGRAYVETQYF.